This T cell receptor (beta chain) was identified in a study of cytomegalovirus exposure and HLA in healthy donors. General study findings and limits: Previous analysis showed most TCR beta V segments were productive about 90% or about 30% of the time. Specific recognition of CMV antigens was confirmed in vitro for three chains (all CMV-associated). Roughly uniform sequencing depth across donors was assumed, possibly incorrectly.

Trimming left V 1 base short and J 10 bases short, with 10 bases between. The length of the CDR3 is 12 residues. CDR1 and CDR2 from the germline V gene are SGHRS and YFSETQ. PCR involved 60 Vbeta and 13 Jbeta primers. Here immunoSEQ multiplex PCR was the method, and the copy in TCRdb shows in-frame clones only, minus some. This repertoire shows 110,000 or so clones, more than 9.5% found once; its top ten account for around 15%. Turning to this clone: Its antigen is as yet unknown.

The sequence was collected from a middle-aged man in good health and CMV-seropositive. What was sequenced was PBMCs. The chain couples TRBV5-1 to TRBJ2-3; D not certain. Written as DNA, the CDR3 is TGCGCCAGCAGCTTGAGCCCTCGTGCGCAGTATTTT. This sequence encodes CASSLSPRAQYF.